Sequencing of this T cell receptor beta chain was carried out in a study of blood T cell repertoires in COVID-19. Whole-study context: Italy, Spain and the United States were the sources of the convalescent and acute COVID-19 samples. T cells, B-cell-depleted T cells, or PBMCs provided the cDNA or gDNA that served as material.

Original processing methods: Estimation of nucleated cell counts relied on the amplification of reference gene primers. The method was immunoSEQ multiplex PCR; TCRdb's version includes in-frame clones alone and lacks a portion of them. Clone size and V and J calls were adopted from that table, with D and trimming inferred from the DNA. This sample has around 65,000 clones; less than 85% occur once, and the top ten carry about 18%. This CDR3 is built from 15 residues. V gave up 5 bases and J gave up 2 bases; unmatched junction bases: 5. This TCR was sampled from a man between 60 and 75 years old with acute or convalescent COVID-19. Sequencing input: peripheral blood. This rearrangement joins TRBV6-7 to TRBJ2-7; 11 bases map to TRBD2. TRBV6-7 is an ORF, and what it does is uncertain. DNA for the CDR3: TGTGCCAGCAGTCAGACTAGCGGGGTTACCTACGAGCAGTACTTC. Its protein is CASSQTSGVTYEQYF.